The clone carrying this T cell receptor (beta chain) was counted a few times. What it binds is unknown. The data are from a study of vaccination and CD4 T cells after COVID-19. About the research overall: A median of about 98 days (range 35 to 161) separated diagnosis from post-COVID sampling. Taking of post-vaccine samples occurred a median 72 days after dose two (range 14 to 241).

One entry per CDR3 protein, called by TCRdb with MiXCR from the PCR reads. This sample has fewer than 20,000 distinct CDR3 sequences, with just over 60% found just once. V lost 3 bases to trimming and J lost 1 base; unmatched junction nucleotides: 7. This CDR3 has 16 amino acids. CDR1 and CDR2 (germline): MDHEN, SYDVKM. Study outcomes and limitations: Convalescent patients had 304 of 307 vaccine-specific clones showing spike mono-reactivity.

Material: CD4+ T cells from blood, obtained after SARS-CoV-2 vaccination. The sequence came from a human donor who had recovered from COVID-19. The chain combines TRBV28 with TRBJ1-2, with TRBD1 matching over 8 bases. The CDR3 DNA follows: TGTGCCAGCAGTTTGTATCGACAGGGGAATAACTATGGCTACACCTTC. This translates into CASSLYRQGNNYGYTF.